Below, 18 T cell receptor beta chains from the same sample are listed, as sequenced in a study of cytomegalovirus exposure and HLA in healthy donors. The primer mix had 60 Vbeta and 13 Jbeta primers. Using immunoSEQ multiplex PCR, the repertoire was profiled, and TCRdb retains in-frame clones only, with some absent. Of about 95,000 clones listed, approximately 70% are singletons. Sequenced material: PBMCs. All receptors derive from a woman aged 45-60 years in good health and CMV-seropositive.

The rearrangement links TRBV5-1 to TRBJ2-7; D is uncertain. V was pared by 4 bases and J by 1 base, with 15 bases between. The CDR3 consists of 15 residues. Germline V gives CDR1 SGHRS, CDR2 YFSETQ. The CDR3 protein is CASSTTRPGSYEQYF. The CDR3 bases are TGCGCCAGCAGCACTACTCGTCCGGGTTCCTACGAGCAGTACTTC.

The chain recombines TRBV28 with TRBJ1-5; 7 positions match TRBD1. The germline V gene encodes CDR1 MDHEN and CDR2 SYDVKM. The CDR3 extends over 16 amino acids. V lost 8 bases, J lost 5 bases, and 15 bases stayed unmatched. CDR3 residues: CASAHPAGGGDQPQHF. CDR3 nucleotide sequence: TGTGCCAGCGCCCATCCGGCAGGGGGTGGTGATCAGCCCCAGCATTTT.

The rearrangement uses TRBV9 and TRBJ2-7, with 7 bases matching TRBD2. The CDR3 runs to 14 residues. The germline V gene encodes CDR1 SGDLS and CDR2 YYNGEE. J was trimmed by 2 bases and V by 2 bases; bases with no gene match: 4. DNA for the CDR3: TGTGCCAGCAGCGTCGGCCTAGCGGCCTACGAGCAGTACTTC. Protein: CASSVGLAAYEQYF. The full variable domain, with the rest looked up from reference TRBV9 and TRBJ2-7, is DSGVTQTPKHLITATGQRVTLRCSPRSGDLSVYWYQQSLDQGLQFLIQYYNGEERAKGNILERFSAQQFPDLHSELNLSSLELGDSALYFCASSVGLAAYEQYFGPGTRLTVT.

Only a few counts were recorded for this clone. CDR3 residues: CASSLYRENTEAFF. CDR3 in DNA: TGTGCCAGCAGTTTATACAGGGAGAACACTGAAGCTTTCTTT. V gene TRBV28 combines with J gene TRBJ1-1; a possible D gene is TRBD1 (6 bases). Trimming pared 1 base from V and 1 base from J, leaving 7 bases between. Germline lookup yields CDR1 MDHEN and CDR2 SYDVKM. The CDR3 spans 14 residues.

This clone occurred once. V usage is TRBV6-1 and J usage is TRBJ2-5, with D perhaps matching TRBD2 (6 bases). V was pared by 2 bases and J by 7 bases, with 11 bases between. The CDR3 has 13 residues. The germline gives CDR1 MNHNS, CDR2 SASEGT. The CDR3 nucleotides read TGTGCCAGCAGTGAACCGGCGGAGGGGACCCAGTACTTC. Its protein is CASSEPAEGTQYF.

The V call is TRBV9, the J call TRBJ1-6; TRBD1 is a possible D gene (5 bases). V was cut by 4 bases and J by 6 bases, with 14 bases left in between. Germline CDR1 reads SGDLS; CDR2 reads YYNGEE. The CDR3 loop spans 15 amino acids. The CDR3 sequence: CASSLTGRPNSPLHF. In nucleotides, the CDR3 is TGTGCCAGCAGCCTAACAGGCCGGCCTAATTCACCCCTCCACTTT. Looking up the rest from reference TRBV9 and TRBJ1-6 gives the full variable domain: DSGVTQTPKHLITATGQRVTLRCSPRSGDLSVYWYQQSLDQGLQFLIQYYNGEERAKGNILERFSAQQFPDLHSELNLSSLELGDSALYFCASSLTGRPNSPLHFGNGTRLTVT.

The genes are TRBV4-3 and TRBJ1-6, with 7 bases matching TRBD1. The germline V gene has CDR1 LGHNA and CDR2 YSLEER. This CDR3 has 17 amino acids. V was clipped by 3 bases and J by 14 bases; unmatched bases: 19. CDR3 in amino acids: CASSQGLTGWDQAALHF. CDR3 sequence (DNA): TGCGCCAGCAGCCAGGGCCTGACAGGGTGGGACCAGGCCGCCCTCCACTTT.

The rearrangement joins TRBV28 to TRBJ1-4; 8 bases are shared with TRBD1. The germline gives CDR1 MDHEN, CDR2 SYDVKM. V lost 6 bases to trimming and J lost 7 bases; unmatched junction nucleotides: 10. CDR3 length: 15 residues. CDR3 protein: CASSRVRTGSEKLFF. CDR3 bases: TGTGCCAGCAGCCGAGTGAGGACAGGGAGTGAAAAACTGTTTTTT.

The rearrangement joins TRBV5-4 to TRBJ2-1; D possibly corresponds to TRBD2 (6 bases). The germline V gene encodes CDR1 SGHNT and CDR2 YYREEE (reference sequence). Between the trimmed V and J ends, which lost 2 bases and 8 bases, there was a span of 11 bases. There are 13 residues in the CDR3. CDR3 DNA sequence: TGTGCCAGCAGCTTAACGGGAGCCGATGAGCAGTTCTTC. This translates into CASSLTGADEQFF.

The chain uses TRBV10-1 and TRBJ1-2; D possibly corresponds to TRBD1 (5 bases). Germline CDR1 reads WNHNN; CDR2 reads SYGVQD (reference sequence). Trimming pared 6 bases from V and 8 bases from J, leaving 16 bases between. The CDR3 consists of 13 residues. The CDR3 loop reads CASSPGGYGGYTF. The CDR3 nucleotides read TGCGCCAGCAGCCCTGGGGGGTATGGCGGCTACACCTTC.

The chain joins TRBV6-5 to TRBJ2-7; D ambiguous. There are 12 residues in the CDR3. Germline V gene lookup returns CDR1 MNHEY and CDR2 SVGAGI. The germline V and J ends were trimmed by 4 bases and 4 bases, with 8 bases remaining between them. The CDR3 DNA reads as TGTGCCAGCAGTTTCCCAGGATACGAGCAGTACTTC. It yields the protein CASSFPGYEQYF.

This chain connects TRBV5-1 to TRBJ2-2; TRBD2 aligns across 9 bases. Germline V gene sequence: CDR1 SGHRS, CDR2 YFSETQ. Trimming cost V 4 bases and J 1 base; bases outside gene matches: 5. The CDR3 contains 16 residues. CDR3 DNA: TGCGCCAGCAGCCTCCAAGCGGGAGGGAACACCGGGGAGCTGTTTTTT. It codes for CASSLQAGGNTGELFF. Filled out from reference TRBV5-1 and TRBJ2-2, the complete variable domain reads KAGVTQTPRYLIKTRGQQVTLSCSPISGHRSVSWYQQTPGQGLQFLFEYFSETQRNKGNFPGRFSGRQFSNSRSEMNVSTLELGDSALYLCASSLQAGGNTGELFFGEGSRLTVL.

The J gene is TRBJ2-3, the V gene TRBV11-3; 14 bases agree with TRBD2. CDR3 size: 14 residues. Germline trimming cut 3 bases from V and 8 bases from J; bases unmatched to any gene: 1. From germline, CDR1 is SGHNT and CDR2 YENEEA. CDR3 sequence (DNA): TGTGCCAGCAGCTTGGGGACTAGCGGGAGTACGCAGTATTTT. It codes for CASSLGTSGSTQYF.

The chain uses TRBV4-3 and TRBJ2-7; D possibly corresponds to TRBD2 (6 bases). Per germline, CDR1 LGHNA and CDR2 YSLEER. The V end lost 1 base, the J end lost 1 base, and 17 bases lay between the germline ends. The length of the CDR3 is 17 residues. In DNA, the CDR3 is TGCGCCAGCAGCCAAGTCTTTGGGGGACTGGAGTCCTACGAGCAGTACTTC. Protein product: CASSQVFGGLESYEQYF.

The genes are TRBV5-4 and TRBJ2-3, with 9 bases matching TRBD2. Germline V lookup: CDR1 SGHNT, CDR2 YYREEE (reference sequence). After removal of 5 bases from V and 1 base from J, the junction contained 8 bases not matched to a gene. This CDR3 comprises 16 residues. The CDR3 loop is CASSPDSGSRTDTQYF. CDR3 DNA sequence: TGTGCCAGCAGTCCTGATAGCGGGAGCCGCACAGATACGCAGTATTTT.

J is TRBJ1-3 and V is TRBV28; D might be TRBD1 (5 bases). Trimming left V 2 bases short and J 2 bases short, with 7 bases between. CDR3 length equals 14 residues. The germline CDR1 and CDR2 sequences are MDHEN and SYDVKM. The CDR3 protein is CASSLQGAGNTIYF. The CDR3 DNA follows: TGTGCCAGCAGTTTACAAGGGGCTGGAAACACCATATATTTT.

V gene TRBV11-3 combines with J gene TRBJ2-1; 8 bases align to TRBD1. From germline, CDR1 is SGHNT and CDR2 YENEEA. The CDR3 is made up of 15 amino acids. Losses at the gene ends were 2 bases for V and 6 bases for J; bases not matched to a gene: 6. The DNA for the CDR3 is TGTGCCAGCAGCTTATCAGGGGGCAGGAGCAATGAGCAGTTCTTC. It codes for CASSLSGGRSNEQFF.

This clone was counted a few times. The gene calls are TRBV10-3 and TRBJ2-1; 7 positions match TRBD1. The CDR3 is made up of 17 amino acids. Germline CDR1 ENHRY, CDR2 SYGVKD. V dropped 0 bases and J dropped 0; count of bases not matched to a gene: 5. In DNA form, the CDR3 reads TGTGCCATCAGTGAGTCGAGACAGGGAAGCTCCTACAATGAGCAGTTCTTC. Amino acid sequence: CAISESRQGSSYNEQFF.